The TCR beta chain described here comes from a study of CD8 T cells in ankylosing spondylitis. This clonotype was seen repeatedly, ten times or more. Its cognate antigen is unknown. TCR beta libraries were made by quantitative 5'-RACE with molecular barcodes. In TCRdb, the 5' RACE reads were re-called with MiXCR into one record per CDR3 protein. The data show around 320,000 distinct CDR3 sequences, with less than 25% seen just once and 3.5% held by the top ten. General study results and limits: A subset of motif variants has previously been described in the synovial fluid and blood of reactive arthritis. Within ankylosing spondylitis blood, a TCR beta motif made up of several highly homologous variants appeared to be characteristic. From matched ankylosing spondylitis synovial fluid, disease-linked clones were reportedly recovered at significantly enriched levels.

The V end was cut by 2 bases, the J end by 5 bases, with 10 bases between. Germline-derived CDR1 and CDR2 are LGHNA and YSLEER. The CDR3 covers 14 residues. This TCR derives from a female donor with ankylosing spondylitis or in good health (not recorded which). The material sequenced was blood, either unsorted or a sorted T cell fraction (not recorded which). The rearrangement links TRBV4-3 to TRBJ2-1; no reliable D call. The DNA for the CDR3 is TGCGCCAGCAGCCAATGGGCTAGGGACAATGAGCAGTTCTTC. Translation: CASSQWARDNEQFF.